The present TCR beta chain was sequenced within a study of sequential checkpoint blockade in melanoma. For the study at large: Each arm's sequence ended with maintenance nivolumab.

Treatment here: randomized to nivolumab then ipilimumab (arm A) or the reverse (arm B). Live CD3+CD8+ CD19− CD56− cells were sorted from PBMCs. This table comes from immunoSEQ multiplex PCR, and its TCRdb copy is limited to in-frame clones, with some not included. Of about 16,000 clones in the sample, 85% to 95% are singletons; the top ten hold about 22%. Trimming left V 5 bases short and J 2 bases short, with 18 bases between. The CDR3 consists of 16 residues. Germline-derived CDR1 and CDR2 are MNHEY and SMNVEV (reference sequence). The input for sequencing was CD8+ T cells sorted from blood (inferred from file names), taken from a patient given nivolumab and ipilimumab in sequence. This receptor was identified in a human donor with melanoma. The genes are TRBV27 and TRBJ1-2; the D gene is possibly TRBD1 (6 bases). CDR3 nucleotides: TGTGCCAGCAGTCCCCATCACAGGGACCGAAACTATGGCTACACCTTC. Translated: CASSPHHRDRNYGYTF.